Below, 11 T cell receptor beta chains from the same sample are listed, as sequenced in a study of blood T cell repertoires in COVID-19. Assay used: immunoSEQ multiplex PCR; TCRdb lists only in-frame clones, some missing. This table has about 53,000 clones, approximately 84% appearing once. Specimen: peripheral blood. The receptors were gathered from a human donor in a cohort sampled during active COVID-19.

The chain recombines TRBV5-6 with TRBJ2-5, with a possible D match to TRBD2 (6 bases). Trimming stripped 4 bases from V and 5 bases from J, with 12 bases between. There are 13 residues in the CDR3. Germline assignment: CDR1 SGHDT and CDR2 YYEEEE. CDR3 in DNA: TGTGCCAGCAGCCCTTGGGAGGTGGAGACCCAGTACTTC. The encoded protein is CASSPWEVETQYF. The complete variable domain, with remaining parts taken from reference TRBV5-6 and TRBJ2-5, reads DAGVTQSPTHLIKTRGQQVTLRCSPKSGHDTVSWYQQALGQGPQFIFQYYEEEERQRGNFPDRFSGHQFPNYSSELNVNALLLGDSALYLCASSPWEVETQYFGPGTRLLVL.

The chain is built from TRBV6-8 and TRBJ2-3, with a weak D call TRBD1 (6 bases). The V gene's germline CDR1 is MNHGY and CDR2 SAAAGT. This CDR3 is built from 12 residues. Trimming removed 6 bases from V and 8 bases from J, with 12 bases in between. The CDR3 sequence is CASSSRGGTQYF. As DNA, the CDR3 is TGTGCCAGCAGCAGCAGGGGCGGTACGCAGTATTTT.

V and J are TRBV7-8 and TRBJ2-7, with TRBD1 as a possible D gene (5 bases). The CDR3 extends over 14 amino acids. Trimming cost V 1 base and J 3 bases, with 10 bases left between them. Germline V CDR1 and CDR2: SGHVS, FQNEAQ. This chain's CDR3 is CASSLGTPLYEQYF. The CDR3 DNA reads TGTGCCAGCAGCTTAGGGACACCACTCTACGAGCAGTACTTC.

This clone was recorded a few times. V is TRBV27 and J is TRBJ2-3, with D possibly being TRBD1 (5 bases). The CDR3 loop spans 14 amino acids. The germline V gene has CDR1 MNHEY and CDR2 SMNVEV (reference sequence). V dropped 7 bases and J dropped 0 bases, with 11 bases sitting between them. DNA for the CDR3: TGTGCCAGCACCGCGACAGATAGCACAGATACGCAGTATTTT. This encodes CASTATDSTDTQYF.

This chain uses TRBV28 with TRBJ2-1; 15 bases line up with TRBD2. The trim removed 7 bases at V and 9 bases at J, leaving 7 bases unmatched. The CDR3 contains 15 residues. CDR1 MDHEN and CDR2 SYDVKM come from the germline V gene. Here the CDR3 DNA reads TGTGCCAGCACACCGGGACTAGCGGGAGGCGGTGAGCAGTTCTTC. The encoded protein is CASTPGLAGGGEQFF.

V gene TRBV6-5 combines with J gene TRBJ1-2, with 7 bases fitting TRBD1. J gave up 2 bases and V 7 bases, and 7 bases lay outside the gene matches. Germline V lookup: CDR1 MNHEY, CDR2 SVGAGI. The CDR3 spans 14 residues. CDR3 sequence reads: CASKTGNSNYGYTF. The CDR3, as DNA: TGTGCCAGCAAGACAGGGAACTCGAACTATGGCTACACCTTC.

This clone has a single count. The gene calls are TRBV3-1 (or the pseudogene TRBV3-2) and TRBJ2-1, with unresolved D. Between the trimmed V and J ends, which lost 5 bases and 6 bases, there was a span of 5 bases. Per germline, CDR1 LGHDT and CDR2 YNNKEL (reference sequence). The CDR3 has 11 amino acids. CDR3 sequence (DNA): TGTGCCAGCAGCTCCCTCAATGAGCAGTTCTTC. Encoded protein: CASSSLNEQFF.

The V call is TRBV19, the J call TRBJ1-3, with D hard to call. The CDR3 totals 11 residues. Between the trimmed V and J ends, which lost 3 bases and 11 bases, there was a span of 8 bases. Germline assignment: CDR1 LNHDA and CDR2 SQIVND (reference sequence). The CDR3 here is CASSIGVAIYF. The CDR3 nucleotides are TGTGCCAGTAGTATTGGAGTCGCCATATATTTT.

The chain carries TRBV28 and TRBJ2-3; 7 bases fit TRBD1. This CDR3 region has 15 residues. The V segment lost 5 bases and the J segment 4 bases; nucleotides outside the gene matches: 9. Germline V gene data show CDR1 as MDHEN and CDR2 as SYDVKM. The DNA for the CDR3 is TGTGCCAGCAGTCACAGGGGCAGCGGTTCAGATACGCAGTATTTT. Amino acids: CASSHRGSGSDTQYF.

The chain couples TRBV12-3 or TRBV12-4 to TRBJ2-7, with 9 bases identical to TRBD1. The length of the CDR3 is 12 residues. Trimming removed 10 bases from V and 2 bases from J; junction bases left unmatched: 3. The DNA of the CDR3 is TGTGCCAACAGGGGGCCCGCCTACGAGCAGTACTTC. It encodes CANRGPAYEQYF.

The CDR3 sequence is CASSLTPGLAGGVETQYF. The DNA of the CDR3 is TGTGCCAGCAGCCTAACGCCCGGACTAGCGGGAGGGGTGGAGACCCAGTACTTC. The gene calls are TRBV7-6 and TRBJ2-5; TRBD2 matches 15 bases. The germline CDR1 and CDR2 sequences are SGHVS and FNYEAQ. The CDR3 is 18 residues long. Trimming took 5 bases from V and 5 from J; bases not matched to a gene: 12.